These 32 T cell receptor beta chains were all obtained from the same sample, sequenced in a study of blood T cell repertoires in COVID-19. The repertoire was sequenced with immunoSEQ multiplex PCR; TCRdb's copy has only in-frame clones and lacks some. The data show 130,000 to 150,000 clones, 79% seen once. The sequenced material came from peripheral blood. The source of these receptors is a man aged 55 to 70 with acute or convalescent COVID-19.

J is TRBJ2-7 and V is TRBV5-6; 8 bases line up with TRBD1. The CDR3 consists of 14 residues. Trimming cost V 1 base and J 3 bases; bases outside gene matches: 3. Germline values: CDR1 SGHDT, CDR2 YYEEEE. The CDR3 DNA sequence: TGTGCCAGCAGCTTGCGACAGGGGAGCTACGAGCAGTACTTC. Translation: CASSLRQGSYEQYF.

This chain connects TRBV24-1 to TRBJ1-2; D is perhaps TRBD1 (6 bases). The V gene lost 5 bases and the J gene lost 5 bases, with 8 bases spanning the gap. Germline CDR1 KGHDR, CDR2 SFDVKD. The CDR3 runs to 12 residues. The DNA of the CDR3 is TGTGCCACCAGTGGTCAGGGGTATGGCTACACCTTC. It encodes CATSGQGYGYTF.

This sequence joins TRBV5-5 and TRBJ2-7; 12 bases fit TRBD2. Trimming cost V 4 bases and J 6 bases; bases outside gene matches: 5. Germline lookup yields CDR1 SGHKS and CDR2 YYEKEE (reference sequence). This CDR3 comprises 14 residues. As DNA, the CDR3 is TGTGCCAGCAGCCGGCCGGGACTAGCGGGCGAGCAGTACTTC. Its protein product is CASSRPGLAGEQYF.

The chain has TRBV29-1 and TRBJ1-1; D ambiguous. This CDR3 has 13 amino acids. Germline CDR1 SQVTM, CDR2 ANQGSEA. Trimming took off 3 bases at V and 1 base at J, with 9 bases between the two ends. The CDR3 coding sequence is TGCAGCGTTGAGGTGGCAAGGAACACTGAAGCTTTCTTT. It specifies CSVEVARNTEAFF.

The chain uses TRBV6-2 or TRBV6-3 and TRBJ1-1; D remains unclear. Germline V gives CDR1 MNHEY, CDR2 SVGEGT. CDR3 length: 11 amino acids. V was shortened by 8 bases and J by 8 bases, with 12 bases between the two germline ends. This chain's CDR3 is CASGLSSEAFF. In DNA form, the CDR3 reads TGTGCCAGCGGCCTATCTTCGGAAGCTTTCTTT.

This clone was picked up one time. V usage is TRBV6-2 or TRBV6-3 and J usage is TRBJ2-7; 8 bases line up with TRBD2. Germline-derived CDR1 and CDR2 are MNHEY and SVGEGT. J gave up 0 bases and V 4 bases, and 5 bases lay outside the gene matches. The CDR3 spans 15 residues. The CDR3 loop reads CASSSPGRASYEQYF. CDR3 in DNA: TGTGCCAGCAGTTCCCCCGGGAGGGCCTCCTACGAGCAGTACTTC.

The CDR3 spells CASSPREGAVEQFF. CDR3 nucleotide sequence: TGTGCCAGCTCACCACGGGAGGGAGCGGTTGAGCAGTTCTTC. V is TRBV18 and J is TRBJ2-1, with TRBD2 identical over 7 bases. V lost 1 base and J lost 9; bases outside the gene matches: 6. The germline V gene has CDR1 KGHSH and CDR2 LQKENI. This CDR3 region has 14 residues.

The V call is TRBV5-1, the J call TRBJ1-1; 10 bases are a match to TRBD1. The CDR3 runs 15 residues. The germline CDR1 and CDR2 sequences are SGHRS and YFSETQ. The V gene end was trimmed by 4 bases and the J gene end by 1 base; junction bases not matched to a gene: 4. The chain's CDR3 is CASSIRTGGNTEAFF. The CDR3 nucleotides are TGCGCCAGCAGCATCAGGACAGGGGGGAACACTGAAGCTTTCTTT.

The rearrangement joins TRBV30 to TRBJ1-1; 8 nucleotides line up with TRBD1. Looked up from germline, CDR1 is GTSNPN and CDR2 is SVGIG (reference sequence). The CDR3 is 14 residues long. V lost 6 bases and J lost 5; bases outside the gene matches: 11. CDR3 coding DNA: TGTGCCTGTAACCCGGGACAGGTAGGAACTGAAGCTTTCTTT. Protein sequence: CACNPGQVGTEAFF.

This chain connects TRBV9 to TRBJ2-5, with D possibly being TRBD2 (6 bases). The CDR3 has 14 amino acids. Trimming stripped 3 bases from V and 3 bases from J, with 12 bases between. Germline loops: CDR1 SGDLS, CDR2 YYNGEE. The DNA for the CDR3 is TGTGCCAGCAGCGCCATCGGGGGAGAAGAGACCCAGTACTTC. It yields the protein CASSAIGGEETQYF.

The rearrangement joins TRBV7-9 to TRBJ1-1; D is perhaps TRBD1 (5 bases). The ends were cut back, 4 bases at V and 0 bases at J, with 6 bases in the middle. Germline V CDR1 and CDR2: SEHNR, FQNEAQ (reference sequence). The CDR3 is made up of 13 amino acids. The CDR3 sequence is CASSSQVNTEAFF. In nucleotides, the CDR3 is TGTGCCAGCAGCTCACAGGTGAACACTGAAGCTTTCTTT.

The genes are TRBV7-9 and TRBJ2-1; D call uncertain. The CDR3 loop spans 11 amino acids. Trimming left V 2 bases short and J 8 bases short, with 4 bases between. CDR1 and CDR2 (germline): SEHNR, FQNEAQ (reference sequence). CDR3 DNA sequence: TGTGCCAGCAGCTTACTTGATGAGCAGTTCTTC. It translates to CASSLLDEQFF.

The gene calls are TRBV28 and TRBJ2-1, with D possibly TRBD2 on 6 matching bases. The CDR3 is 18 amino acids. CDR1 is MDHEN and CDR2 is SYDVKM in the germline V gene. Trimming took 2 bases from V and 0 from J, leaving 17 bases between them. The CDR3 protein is CASSLRLAGMSSYNEQFF. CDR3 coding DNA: TGTGCCAGCAGTTTAAGGTTGGCGGGGATGAGCTCCTACAATGAGCAGTTCTTC.

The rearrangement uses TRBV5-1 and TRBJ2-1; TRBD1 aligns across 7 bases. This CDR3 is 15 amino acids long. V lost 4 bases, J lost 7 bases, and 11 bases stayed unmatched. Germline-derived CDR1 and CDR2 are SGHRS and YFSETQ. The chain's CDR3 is CASSTFPGGLNEQFF. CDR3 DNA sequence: TGCGCCAGCAGCACGTTTCCAGGGGGTCTTAATGAGCAGTTCTTC.

CDR3 DNA: TGTGCCAGCAGTTCCGGGACAGGCCATTCACCCCTCCACTTT. Translation gives CASSSGTGHSPLHF. This chain uses TRBV27 with TRBJ1-6; TRBD1 aligns across 8 bases. Germline CDR1 MNHEY, CDR2 SMNVEV (reference sequence). The CDR3 is made up of 14 amino acids. V lost 4 bases to trimming and J lost 8 bases; unmatched junction nucleotides: 4.

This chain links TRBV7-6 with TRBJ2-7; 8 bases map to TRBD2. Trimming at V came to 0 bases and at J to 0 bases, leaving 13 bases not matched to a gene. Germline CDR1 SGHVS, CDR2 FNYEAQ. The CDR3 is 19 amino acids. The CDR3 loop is CASSLASGVGGRSSYEQYF. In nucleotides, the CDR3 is TGTGCCAGCAGCTTAGCGTCCGGTGTCGGCGGGAGGAGCTCCTACGAGCAGTACTTC.

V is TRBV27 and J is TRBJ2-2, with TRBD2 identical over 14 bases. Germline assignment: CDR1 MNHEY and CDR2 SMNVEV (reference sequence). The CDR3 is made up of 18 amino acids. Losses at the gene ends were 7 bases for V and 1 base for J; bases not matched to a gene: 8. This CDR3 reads CASTKGGLAGGNTGELFF. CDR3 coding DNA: TGTGCCAGCACCAAGGGTGGACTAGCGGGAGGGAACACCGGGGAGCTGTTTTTT.

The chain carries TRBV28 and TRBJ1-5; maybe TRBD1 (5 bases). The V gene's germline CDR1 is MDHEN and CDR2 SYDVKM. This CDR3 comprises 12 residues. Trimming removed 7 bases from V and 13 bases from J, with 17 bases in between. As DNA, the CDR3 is TGTGCCAGCACTCCTTATTTGGGGCGGCAGCATTTT. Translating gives CASTPYLGRQHF.

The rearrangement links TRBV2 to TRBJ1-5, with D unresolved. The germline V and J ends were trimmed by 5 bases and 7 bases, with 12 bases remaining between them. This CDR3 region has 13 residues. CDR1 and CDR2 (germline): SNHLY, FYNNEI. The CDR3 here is CASSPEREQPQHF. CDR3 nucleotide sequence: TGTGCCAGCAGTCCGGAACGGGAACAGCCCCAGCATTTT.

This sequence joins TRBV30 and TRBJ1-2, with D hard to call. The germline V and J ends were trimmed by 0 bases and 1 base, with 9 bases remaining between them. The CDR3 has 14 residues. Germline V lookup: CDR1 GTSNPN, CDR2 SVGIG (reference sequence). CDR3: CAWSVEGRNYGYTF. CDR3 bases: TGTGCCTGGAGTGTAGAGGGCCGTAACTATGGCTACACCTTC.

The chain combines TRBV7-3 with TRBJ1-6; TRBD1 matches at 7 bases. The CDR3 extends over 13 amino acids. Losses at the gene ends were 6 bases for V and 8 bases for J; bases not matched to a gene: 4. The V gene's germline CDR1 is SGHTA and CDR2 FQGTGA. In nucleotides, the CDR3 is TGTGCCAGCAGTGGGACAGCTGATTCACCCCTCCACTTT. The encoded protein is CASSGTADSPLHF.

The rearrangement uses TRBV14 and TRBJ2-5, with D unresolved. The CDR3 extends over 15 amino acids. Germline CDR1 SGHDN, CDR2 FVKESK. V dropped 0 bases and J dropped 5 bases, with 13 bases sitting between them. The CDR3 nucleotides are TGTGCCAGCAGCCAAGAGAGGCGATTTGGGGAGACCCAGTACTTC. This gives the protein CASSQERRFGETQYF. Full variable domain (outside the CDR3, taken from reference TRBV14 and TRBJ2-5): EAGVTQFPSHSVIEKGQTVTLRCDPISGHDNLYWYRRVMGKEIKFLLHFVKESKQDESGMPNNRFLAERTGGTYSTLKVQPAELEDSGVYFCASSQERRFGETQYFGPGTRLLVL.

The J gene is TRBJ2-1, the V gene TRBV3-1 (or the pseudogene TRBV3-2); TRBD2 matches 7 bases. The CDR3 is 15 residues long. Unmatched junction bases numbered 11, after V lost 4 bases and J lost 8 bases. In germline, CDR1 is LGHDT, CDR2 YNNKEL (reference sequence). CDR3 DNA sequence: TGTGCCAGCAGCCTACTGGCGGGAGCGAGTGATGAGCAGTTCTTC. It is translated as CASSLLAGASDEQFF.

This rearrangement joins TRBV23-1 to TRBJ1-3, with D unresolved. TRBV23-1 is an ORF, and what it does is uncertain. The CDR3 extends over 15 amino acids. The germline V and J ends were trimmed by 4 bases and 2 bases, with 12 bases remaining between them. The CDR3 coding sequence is TGCGCCAGCAGTCCACAGACGGGGACTGGAAACACCATATATTTT. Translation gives CASSPQTGTGNTIYF.

The CDR3 is CASSLLGGGYEQYF. In nucleotides, the CDR3 is TGTGCCAGCAGCTTATTAGGGGGAGGGTACGAGCAGTACTTC. The gene calls are TRBV5-5 and TRBJ2-7, with D possibly matching TRBD2 (7 bases). V was pared by 2 bases and J by 4 bases, with 13 bases between. CDR3 length: 14 residues. Germline CDR1 reads SGHKS; CDR2 reads YYEKEE (reference sequence).

CDR3 coding DNA: TGTGCCAGCAGCTTAGTTCAGGGGGACATTCAGTACTTC. Amino acid sequence: CASSLVQGDIQYF. This rearrangement joins TRBV7-2 to TRBJ2-4; 7 nucleotides agree with TRBD1. Germline V gene sequence: CDR1 SGHTA, CDR2 FQGNSA. The trim removed 1 base at V and 8 bases at J, leaving 2 bases unmatched. This CDR3 has 13 amino acids.

CDR3 in amino acids: CAIMGGPQETQYF. In DNA, the CDR3 is TGTGCCATCATGGGAGGACCTCAAGAGACCCAGTACTTC. This chain joins TRBV10-3 and TRBJ2-5, with a weak D call TRBD2 (6 bases). Trimming left V 7 bases short and J 2 bases short, with 11 bases between. This CDR3 has 13 residues. Per germline, CDR1 ENHRY and CDR2 SYGVKD.

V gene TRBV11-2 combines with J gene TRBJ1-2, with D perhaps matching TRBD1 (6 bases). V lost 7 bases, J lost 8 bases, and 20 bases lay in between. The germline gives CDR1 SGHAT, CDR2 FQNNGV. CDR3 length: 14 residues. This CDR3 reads CASNPTGYSSGYTF. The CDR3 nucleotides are TGTGCCAGCAACCCAACAGGGTACAGTTCGGGCTACACCTTC.

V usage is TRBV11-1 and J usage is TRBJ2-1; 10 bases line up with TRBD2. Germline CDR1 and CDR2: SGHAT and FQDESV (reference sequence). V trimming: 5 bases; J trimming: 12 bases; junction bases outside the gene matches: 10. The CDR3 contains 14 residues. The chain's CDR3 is CASSPGQREGGQFF. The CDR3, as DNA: TGTGCCAGCAGCCCCGGGCAGCGGGAGGGAGGGCAGTTCTTC.

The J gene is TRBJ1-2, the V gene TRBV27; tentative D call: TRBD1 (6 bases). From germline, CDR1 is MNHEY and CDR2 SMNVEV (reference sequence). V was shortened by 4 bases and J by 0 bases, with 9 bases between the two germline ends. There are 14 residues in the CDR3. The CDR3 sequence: CASSYRAANYGYTF. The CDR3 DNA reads TGTGCCAGCAGTTACAGGGCAGCTAACTATGGCTACACCTTC.

The CDR3 is CASSAGVSSGDGYTF. CDR3 DNA: TGTGCCAGTAGTGCGGGGGTCAGTTCAGGCGATGGCTACACCTTC. The V call is TRBV19, the J call TRBJ1-2; the D gene is possibly TRBD1 (5 bases). This CDR3 comprises 15 residues. CDR1 and CDR2 from the germline V gene are LNHDA and SQIVND (reference sequence). Trimming pared 5 bases from V and 6 bases from J, leaving 19 bases between.

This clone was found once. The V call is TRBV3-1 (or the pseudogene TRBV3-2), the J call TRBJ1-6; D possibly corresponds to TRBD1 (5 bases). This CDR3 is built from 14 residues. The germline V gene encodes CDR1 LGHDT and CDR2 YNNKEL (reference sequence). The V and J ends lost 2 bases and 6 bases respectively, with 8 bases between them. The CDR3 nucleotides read TGTGCCAGCAGCCAAAGACAGAGTAATTCACCCCTCCACTTT. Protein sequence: CASSQRQSNSPLHF.